Shown below are 15 T cell receptor beta chains from a single sample sequenced in a study of Graves' ophthalmopathy and Graves' hyperthyroidism. The authors amplified TCR beta CDR3 regions from RNA transcripts. The first-round RT-PCR employed HTBI primers together with the Qiagen OneStep RT-PCR kit. A multiplex PCR was then performed as the second round. TCRdb reprocessed the multiplex PCR reads with MiXCR, giving one entry per CDR3 protein. The table shows over a million distinct CDR3 sequences, with about 38% occurring only once. The sample was peripheral blood or thyroid tissue (not recorded which). The receptors come from an adult man with Graves' hyperthyroidism.

This clonotype was counted ten times or more. The chain combines TRBV29-1 with TRBJ2-7; D is perhaps TRBD2 (5 bases). The germline V gene encodes CDR1 SQVTM and CDR2 ANQGSEA. V lost 5 bases and J 1 base, leaving 15 bases between the germline ends. CDR3 length equals 14 residues. The chain's CDR3 is CSVQRLDRSYEQYF. As DNA, the CDR3 is TGCAGCGTTCAGCGGCTAGATAGGTCCTACGAGCAGTACTTC.

This clonotype was counted a few times. The rearrangement uses TRBV20-1 and TRBJ2-7, with D possibly being TRBD2 (7 bases). V lost 4 bases, J lost 1 base, and 14 bases lay in between. The CDR3 is 14 residues long. Germline CDR1 DFQATT, CDR2 SNEGSKA (reference sequence). The CDR3 region is CSATLGGQSYEQYF. As DNA, the CDR3 is TGCAGTGCTACTCTCGGGGGGCAATCCTACGAGCAGTACTTC.

This clonotype was recorded at least ten times. The CDR3 sequence: CASRPDRLETEAFF. The DNA of the CDR3 is TGTGCCAGTAGACCGGACAGGTTGGAAACTGAAGCTTTCTTT. V usage is TRBV19 and J usage is TRBJ1-1; 7 bases line up with TRBD1. The junction had 9 bases not matched to a gene; V was cut back by 6 bases and J by 5 bases. This CDR3 region has 14 residues. Per germline, CDR1 LNHDA and CDR2 SQIVND (reference sequence).

The chain combines TRBV6-6 with TRBJ1-2; a weak D match, TRBD1 (6 bases). The ends were cut back, 7 bases at V and 8 bases at J, with 14 bases in the middle. The CDR3 totals 12 residues. Germline CDR1 MNHNY, CDR2 SVGAGI (reference sequence). The CDR3 nucleotides read TGTGCCAGCATCACAGGGTCGGGCGGCTACACCTTC. It codes for CASITGSGGYTF.

This clonotype came up many times. Being one base from a much bigger clone, this may be a read error. The chain uses TRBV7-9 and TRBJ1-2; 7 bases agree with TRBD1. CDR3 size: 13 residues. V lost 5 bases, J lost 3 bases, and 3 bases stayed unmatched. The germline V gene has CDR1 SEHNR and CDR2 FQNEAQ (reference sequence). The CDR3 is CASSPGGYYGYTF. CDR3 bases: TGTGCCAGCAGCCCAGGGGGGTACTATGGCTACACCTTC.

The chain uses TRBV20-1 and TRBJ2-7; D is undetermined. The CDR3 is made up of 13 amino acids. Germline V lookup: CDR1 DFQATT, CDR2 SNEGSKA (reference sequence). The V gene lost 5 bases and the J gene lost 1 base, with 12 bases spanning the gap. In nucleotides, the CDR3 is TGCAGTGCTGATAGTATTATATCCTACGAGCAGTACTTC. This translates into CSADSIISYEQYF.

The chain combines TRBV5-1 with TRBJ1-1, with TRBD1 matching over 8 bases. The CDR3 is 15 amino acids. With V trimmed by 0 bases and J by 7 bases, 8 bases remained unmatched. Per germline, CDR1 SGHRS and CDR2 YFSETQ. This CDR3 reads CASSLGDRSLGEAFF. In DNA, the CDR3 is TGCGCCAGCAGCTTGGGGGACAGGAGCCTCGGTGAAGCTTTCTTT. The complete variable domain, with remaining parts taken from reference TRBV5-1 and TRBJ1-1, reads KAGVTQTPRYLIKTRGQQVTLSCSPISGHRSVSWYQQTPGQGLQFLFEYFSETQRNKGNFPGRFSGRQFSNSRSEMNVSTLELGDSALYLCASSLGDRSLGEAFFGQGTRLTVV.

At least ten counts were recorded for this clonotype. The genes are TRBV6-4 and TRBJ2-2; D gene unclear. The V and J ends lost 4 bases and 5 bases respectively, with 8 bases between them. Germline V lookup: CDR1 MRHNA, CDR2 SNTAGT. This CDR3 is built from 13 residues. The DNA of the CDR3 is TGTGCCAGCAGTGCTACCGAAACCGGGGAGCTGTTTTTT. Encoded protein: CASSATETGELFF.

This clonotype has a count of ten or more. The V gene is TRBV5-1, the J gene TRBJ1-1, with D perhaps TRBD1 (5 bases). CDR1 and CDR2 from the germline V gene are SGHRS and YFSETQ. V was shortened by 0 bases and J by 0 bases, with 9 bases between the two germline ends. CDR3 size: 15 residues. In DNA, the CDR3 is TGCGCCAGCAGCTTGGCGGCCAGGGTGAACACTGAAGCTTTCTTT. This gives the protein CASSLAARVNTEAFF.

This clonotype came up a few times. The rearrangement joins TRBV14 to TRBJ2-7; D could derive from TRBD1 or TRBD2 (5 bases each). This CDR3 has 16 residues. V lost 1 base and J 2 bases, leaving 15 bases between the germline ends. Germline values: CDR1 SGHDN, CDR2 FVKESK. The CDR3 is CASSQGRWGKTYEQYF. CDR3 bases: TGTGCCAGCAGCCAAGGGCGATGGGGGAAAACCTACGAGCAGTACTTC.

The sample holds many counts of this clonotype. The chain has TRBV7-2 and TRBJ1-1; D not certain. Germline values: CDR1 SGHTA, CDR2 FQGNSA. The CDR3 loop spans 15 amino acids. Trimming took 2 bases from V and 0 from J, leaving 10 bases between them. The CDR3 nucleotides are TGTGCCAGCAGCTTACCCTCCCTCATGAACACTGAAGCTTTCTTT. It specifies CASSLPSLMNTEAFF.

This clonotype was detected ten times or more. The chain has TRBV6-2 or TRBV6-3 and TRBJ1-2; D is undetermined. The germline CDR1 and CDR2 sequences are MNHEY and SVGEGT. Between the trimmed V and J ends, which lost 2 bases and 6 bases, there was a span of 13 bases. The CDR3 sequence is 14 residues long. CDR3 residues: CASSYRGRGNGYTF. The CDR3 nucleotides read TGTGCCAGCAGTTACCGAGGGCGCGGAAATGGCTACACCTTC.

This clonotype has just a few counts. This chain joins TRBV6-1 and TRBJ2-5; D unclear. This CDR3 is built from 14 residues. The V gene lost 6 bases and the J gene lost 1 base, with 12 bases spanning the gap. Germline V lookup: CDR1 MNHNS, CDR2 SASEGT. The CDR3 DNA sequence: TGTGCCAGCAGCGAGCCCGGACCCCAAGAGACCCAGTACTTC. This gives the protein CASSEPGPQETQYF.

This clonotype was detected ten times or more. This chain connects TRBV20-1 to TRBJ2-7; a weak D match, TRBD1 (5 bases). This CDR3 is built from 12 residues. Germline V gene sequence: CDR1 DFQATT, CDR2 SNEGSKA (reference sequence). V lost 5 bases and J 2 bases, leaving 10 bases between the germline ends. The CDR3 DNA follows: TGCAGTGCTCCGGACAACACCTACGAGCAGTACTTC. Amino acids: CSAPDNTYEQYF.

The chain employs TRBV11-2 and TRBJ2-7, with 7 bases that match TRBD1. The CDR3 has 15 amino acids. V trimming: 5 bases; J trimming: 2 bases; junction bases outside the gene matches: 9. Per germline, CDR1 SGHAT and CDR2 FQNNGV. Here the CDR3 DNA reads TGTGCCAGCAGCCCAAGGGGACAGAGAGCCTACGAGCAGTACTTC. This sequence encodes CASSPRGQRAYEQYF.